Each of the 3 T cell receptor beta chains below was sequenced from the same sample in a study of OX40 agonist ivuxolimab in advanced cancers. The repertoire was sequenced with immunoSEQ multiplex PCR; TCRdb's copy has only in-frame clones and lacks some. The sample consists of around 40,000 clones, 92% of them appearing once. Sequences were derived from CD4+ or CD8+ T cells sorted from blood, sampled in a trial of the OX40 agonist ivuxolimab. All receptors derive from an adult with an advanced solid tumor such as melanoma, head and neck, liver or kidney cancer.

This chain links TRBV7-9 with TRBJ1-4, with 10 bases that match TRBD1. V shed 7 bases, J shed 6 bases, and the junction held 11 bases outside the gene matches. The length of the CDR3 is 16 residues. The germline CDR1 and CDR2 sequences are SEHNR and FQNEAQ (reference sequence). The CDR3 loop reads CASTGRSGTGDEKLFF. CDR3 DNA: TGTGCCAGCACCGGACGATCCGGGACAGGGGATGAAAAACTGTTTTTT.

The J gene is TRBJ2-3, the V gene TRBV7-9, with D possibly being TRBD1 or TRBD2 (5 bases each). Germline-derived CDR1 and CDR2 are SEHNR and FQNEAQ (reference sequence). This CDR3 has 12 residues. V was trimmed by 1 base and J by 14 bases, leaving 13 bases between them. The CDR3 spells CASSLGGSGWYF. The DNA of the CDR3 is TGTGCCAGCAGCTTAGGGGGCTCGGGATGGTATTTT.

V and J are TRBV19 and TRBJ2-1, with D hard to call. The length of the CDR3 is 14 residues. Trimming shortened V by 4 bases and J by 3 bases, and 10 bases separated the two germline ends. CDR1 and CDR2 from the germline V gene are LNHDA and SQIVND (reference sequence). The CDR3 DNA is TGTGCCAGTAGTACGGCCTTTGGCTACAATGAGCAGTTCTTC. Its translation is CASSTAFGYNEQFF.